Described below is a single T cell receptor beta chain sequence and its context. Profiled with immunoSEQ multiplex PCR; TCRdb holds only in-frame clones, not every one. Found here are about 150,000 clones, about 90% of them singletons; the top ten hold under 2.5%. The sample originates from a study of T cell responses to AZD1222 COVID-19 vaccine. Specimen: peripheral blood, collected on day 0 of AZD1222 vaccination. This TCR derives from an adult in good health.

The CDR3 bases are TGTGCCAGCAGCTACCGACAGGGGGTGAACACTGAAGCTTTCTTT. Protein: CASSYRQGVNTEAFF. The genes are TRBV7-6 and TRBJ1-1; 9 nucleotides agree with TRBD1. Trimming at V came to 4 bases and at J to 0 bases, leaving 3 bases not matched to a gene. The CDR3 sequence is 15 residues long. CDR1 SGHVS and CDR2 FNYEAQ come from the germline V gene. The whole variable domain, remainder taken from reference TRBV7-6 and TRBJ1-1, is GAGVSQSPRYKVTKRGQDVALRCDPISGHVSLYWYRQALGQGPEFLTYFNYEAQQDKSGLPNDRFSAERPEGSISTLTIQRTEQRDSAMYRCASSYRQGVNTEAFFGQGTRLTVV.